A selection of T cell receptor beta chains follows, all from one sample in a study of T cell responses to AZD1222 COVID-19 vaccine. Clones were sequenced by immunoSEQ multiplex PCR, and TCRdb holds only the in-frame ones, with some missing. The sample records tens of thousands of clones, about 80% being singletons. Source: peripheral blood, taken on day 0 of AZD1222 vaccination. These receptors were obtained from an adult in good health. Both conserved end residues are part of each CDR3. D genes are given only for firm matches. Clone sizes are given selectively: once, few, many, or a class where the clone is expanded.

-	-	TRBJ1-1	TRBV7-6	TGTGCCAGCAGCAGTACCCCAGGGTTCACTGAAGCTTTCTTT	CASSSTPGFTEAFF
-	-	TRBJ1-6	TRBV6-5	TGTGCCAGCAGTTACTCCAGCTCCTATAATTCACCCCTCCACTTT	CASSYSSSYNSPLHF
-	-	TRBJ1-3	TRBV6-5	TGTGCCAGCGTTCCTGGGACTGCTGGAAACACCATATATTTT	CASVPGTAGNTIYF
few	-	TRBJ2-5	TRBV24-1	TGTGCCACCAGTGATGGCGAGACCCAGTACTTC	CATSDGETQYF
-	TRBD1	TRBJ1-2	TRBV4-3	TGCGCCAGCAGCCGAGGACAGGGTCAATATGGCTACACCTTC	CASSRGQGQYGYTF
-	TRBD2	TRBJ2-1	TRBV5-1	TGCGCCAGCAGCTTGGGCGGGGGGCGCATTCTGAGCTCCTACAATGAGCAGTTCTTC	CASSLGGGRILSSYNEQFF
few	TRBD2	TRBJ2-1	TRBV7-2	TGTGCCAGCAGCACCGAGACTAGCGGGGGCTGGGGCTCCTACAATGAGCAGTTCTTC	CASSTETSGGWGSYNEQFF
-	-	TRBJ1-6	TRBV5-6	TGTGCCAGCAGTCGTCCGGACAGTTATAATTCACCCCTCCACTTT	CASSRPDSYNSPLHF
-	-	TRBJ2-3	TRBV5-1	TGCGCCAGCAGCCCGGGGGTGGACAGGTCCACAGATACGCAGTATTTT	CASSPGVDRSTDTQYF
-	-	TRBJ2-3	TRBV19	TGTGCCAGTAGTGTACACCAGCAGTTTACTAGCACAGATACGCAGTATTTT	CASSVHQQFTSTDTQYF
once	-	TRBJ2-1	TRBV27	TGTGCCAGCAGTTTATCGAGTAGGAACCATGAGCAGTTCTTC	CASSLSSRNHEQFF
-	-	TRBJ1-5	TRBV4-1	TGCGCCAGCAGCCAAATAAGTGGGAGGGTGAATCAGCCCCAGCATTTT	CASSQISGRVNQPQHF
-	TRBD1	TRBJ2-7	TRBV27	TGTGCCAGCCGCAGGGGGCACTCCTACGAGCAGTACTTC	CASRRGHSYEQYF
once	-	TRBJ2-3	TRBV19	TGTGCCAGTAGTATTCCCTCTGAGGGATTTGGAGATACGCAGTATTTT	CASSIPSEGFGDTQYF
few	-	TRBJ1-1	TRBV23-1	TGCGCCAGCAGTCAATCGCCGGGGCAAGTACGCACTGAAGCTTTCTTT	CASSQSPGQVRTEAFF
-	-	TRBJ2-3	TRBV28	TGTGCCAGCAGTTTCCAGACAGATACGCAGTATTTT	CASSFQTDTQYF
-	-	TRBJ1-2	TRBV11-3	TGTGCCAGCAGCTTAGTCAAACAACAGGGTCGTTTCAGCTACACCTTC	CASSLVKQQGRFSYTF
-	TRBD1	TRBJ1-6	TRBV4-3	TGCGCCAGCAGCCGAGGGACAGGCAATTCACCCCTCCACTTT	CASSRGTGNSPLHF
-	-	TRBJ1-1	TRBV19	TGTGCCAGTAGTATTAAGCATGACACTGAAGCTTTCTTT	CASSIKHDTEAFF
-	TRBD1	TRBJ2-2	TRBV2	TGTGCCAGCAGTGACCCGACAGGGGACGGGGAGCTGTTTTTT	CASSDPTGDGELFF
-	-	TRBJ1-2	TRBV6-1	TGTGCCAGCAGTGAAACAGGTTTTGCCAGTAAAAGCTATGGCTACACCTTC	CASSETGFASKSYGYTF
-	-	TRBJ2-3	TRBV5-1	TGCGCCAGCAGCTTGTTTAGTTTGTCAGATACGCAGTATTTT	CASSLFSLSDTQYF
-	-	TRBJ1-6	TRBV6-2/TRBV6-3	TGTGCCAGCAGTTACCCCTCGGAAGCGAGACTATCGAGGGGTTCACCCCTCCACTTT	CASSYPSEARLSRGSPLHF
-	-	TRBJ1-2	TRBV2	TGTGCCACCCTACAGGGTTTGAACTATGGCTACACCTTC	CATLQGLNYGYTF
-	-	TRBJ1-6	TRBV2	TGTGCCAGCAGTGAAAGACAGAATAATTCACCCCTCCACTTT	CASSERQNNSPLHF
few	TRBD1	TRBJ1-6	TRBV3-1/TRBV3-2	TGTGCCAGCAGCCTCCGGACAGGGCTGAATTCACCCCTCCACTTT	CASSLRTGLNSPLHF
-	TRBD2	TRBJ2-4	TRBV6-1	TGTGCCAGCAGTGGTCTAGCGGTCACGGCCAAAAACATTCAGTACTTC	CASSGLAVTAKNIQYF
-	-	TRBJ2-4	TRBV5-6	TGTGCCACCAGCTTGGGGGCCAGGAGGGGGAAATTAGCCAAAAACATTCAGTACTTC	CATSLGARRGKLAKNIQYF
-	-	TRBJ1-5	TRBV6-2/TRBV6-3	TGTGCCAGCAGTTTTATGATAGTGTGGGGGTTGGGGCCCAATCAGCCCCAGCATTTT	CASSFMIVWGLGPNQPQHF
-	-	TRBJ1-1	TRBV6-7	TGTGCCAGCAGTTACCCCTTCAGGGACTCTGAAGCTTTCTTT	CASSYPFRDSEAFF
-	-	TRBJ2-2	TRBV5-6	TGTGCCAGCAGCTTTCTTGGGGGCGGCACCGGGGAGCTGTTTTTT	CASSFLGGGTGELFF
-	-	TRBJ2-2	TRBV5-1	TGCGCCAGCAGCTTGGTTCAGGGGTTTGTCCTCGGGGAGCTGTTTTTT	CASSLVQGFVLGELFF
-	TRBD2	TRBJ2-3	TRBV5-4	TGTGCCAGCAGCTTGGTTCCTAGCGGGGGGGCAGATACGCAGTATTTT	CASSLVPSGGADTQYF
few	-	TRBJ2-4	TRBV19	TGTGCCAGTAGTAACCGGGACCTAAACATTCAGTACTTC	CASSNRDLNIQYF
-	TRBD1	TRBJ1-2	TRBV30	TGTGCCTTGGCTCGAGGACAGGGGATGTATGGCTACACCTTC	CALARGQGMYGYTF
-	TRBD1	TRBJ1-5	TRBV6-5	TGTGCCAGCACCCTGGACAGGGGGAGTCAGCCCCAGCATTTT	CASTLDRGSQPQHF
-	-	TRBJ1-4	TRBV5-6	TGTGCCAGCAGCCAAACTCCAGGGTTTAATGAAAAACTGTTTTTT	CASSQTPGFNEKLFF
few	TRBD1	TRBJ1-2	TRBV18	TGTGCCAGCTCACCACCATTTAACAGGGGGCCGGGATATGGCTACACCTTC	CASSPPFNRGPGYGYTF
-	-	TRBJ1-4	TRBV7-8	TGTGCCAGCAGCTTAATGTCGGGCGGCAGGGGAGAAAAACTGTTTTTT	CASSLMSGGRGEKLFF
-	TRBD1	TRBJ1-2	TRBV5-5	TGTGCCAGCAGCCCCTTGGCGAAGACAGGGGGCTCCTATGGCTACACCTTC	CASSPLAKTGGSYGYTF